The T cell receptor (beta chain) described here comes from a study of CD8 T cells in ankylosing spondylitis. Study results and caveats: Disease-linked clones, CD8+, were relatively rare in peripheral blood. Reportedly, disease-linked clones are significantly enriched in ankylosing spondylitis patients' matched synovial fluid.

V lost 6 bases to trimming and J lost 2 bases; unmatched junction nucleotides: 4. The CDR3 has 14 residues. This clonotype was picked up many times. Its cognate antigen is unknown. Each CDR3 protein is one row after TCRdb ran MiXCR on the 5' RACE reads. The sample holds about 160,000 distinct CDR3 sequences; about 17% are singletons and the top ten take about 8.2%. Sequencing was done on a sample of blood, either unsorted or a sorted T cell fraction (not recorded which). The gene calls are TRBV12-3 or TRBV12-4 and TRBJ2-7; 10 bases agree with TRBD2. This sequence originates from a male donor with ankylosing spondylitis or in good health (not recorded which). CDR3 sequence reads: CASRVAGGTYEQYF. The DNA of the CDR3 is TGTGCCAGCAGAGTAGCGGGAGGAACCTACGAGCAGTACTTC.